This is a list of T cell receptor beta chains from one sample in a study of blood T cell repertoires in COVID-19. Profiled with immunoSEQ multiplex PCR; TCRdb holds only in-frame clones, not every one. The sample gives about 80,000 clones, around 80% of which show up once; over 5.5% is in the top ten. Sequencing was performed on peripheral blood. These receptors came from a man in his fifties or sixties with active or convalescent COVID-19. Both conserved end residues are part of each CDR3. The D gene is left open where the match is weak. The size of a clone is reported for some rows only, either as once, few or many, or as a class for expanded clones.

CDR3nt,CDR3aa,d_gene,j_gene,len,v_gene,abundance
TGTGCCCCCCGGACAGAGACAACTAATGAAAAACTGTTTTTT,CAPRTETTNEKLFF,-,TRBJ1-4,14,TRBV24-1,-
TGTGCCAGCAGCTCGGACAGGGCGGCCTTCGGGACGCAGTATTTT,CASSSDRAAFGTQYF,TRBD1,TRBJ2-3,15,TRBV5-4,-
TGTGCCAGCAGTTCGGGACAGGGGGCATTGTATGAAAAACTGTTTTTT,CASSSGQGALYEKLFF,TRBD1,TRBJ1-4,16,TRBV6-2/TRBV6-3,-
TGTGCCTGGAGAGGGGGGAACACTGAAGCTTTCTTT,CAWRGGNTEAFF,-,TRBJ1-1,12,TRBV30,few
TGCGCCAGCAGCCCGACAGTTACTATGAACACTGAAGCTTTCTTT,CASSPTVTMNTEAFF,-,TRBJ1-1,15,TRBV4-3,-
TGCGCCAGCAGCCCGGACTTGCGGGGGGCAGACGGGGAGCTGTTTTTT,CASSPDLRGADGELFF,TRBD2,TRBJ2-2,16,TRBV4-3,-
TGTGCCACCAGTTCTGACACGGCCCTCGGTGGAGCTTTCTTT,CATSSDTALGGAFF,-,TRBJ1-1,14,TRBV24-1,once
TGCAGCGTTGAAAGGTCCGGGGAGACCCAGTACTTC,CSVERSGETQYF,-,TRBJ2-5,12,TRBV29-1,-
TGTGCCAGCAGCTTCAACAGGGACAATGAGCAGTTCTTC,CASSFNRDNEQFF,-,TRBJ2-1,13,TRBV7-2,-
TGCGCCAGCAAATGGTCGGGGGGGGCCCCCAATGAGCAGTTCTTC,CASKWSGGAPNEQFF,TRBD2,TRBJ2-1,15,TRBV5-1,-
TGTGCCAGCAGCCGTAACAGGGGAGGAGGAAACACCATATATTTT,CASSRNRGGGNTIYF,TRBD1,TRBJ1-3,15,TRBV4-2,-
TGTGCCAGCAGCTTACCCGACAGGGCTGGAAACACCATATATTTT,CASSLPDRAGNTIYF,TRBD1,TRBJ1-3,15,TRBV7-2,-
TGTGCCAGCAGCGTGACTAGCGGGGAAGGGAATACGCAGTATTTT,CASSVTSGEGNTQYF,TRBD2,TRBJ2-3,15,TRBV5-6,-
TGTGCCAGCAGCTTAGGAGTCACTCAGACTTACGAGCAGTACTTC,CASSLGVTQTYEQYF,-,TRBJ2-7,15,TRBV7-6,-
TGTGCCAGCAGCAAAGGAAACGGGACAGCGAACACTGAAGCTTTCTTT,CASSKGNGTANTEAFF,-,TRBJ1-1,16,TRBV21-1,-
TGTGCCTGGAGGACCCCCGGGACAGTATCGGGTTCACCCCTCCACTTT,CAWRTPGTVSGSPLHF,TRBD1,TRBJ1-6,16,TRBV30,-
TGTGCCAGCAGGGACAGCTTCTATGGCTACACCTTC,CASRDSFYGYTF,-,TRBJ1-2,12,TRBV2,-
TGTGCCATCAGTGGGGCTAGCGGCGTTTCCTACGAGCAGTACTTC,CAISGASGVSYEQYF,TRBD2,TRBJ2-7,15,TRBV10-3,-
TGTGCCAGCAGCGTAGGGGACAGGGCCAACAATGAGCAGTTCTTC,CASSVGDRANNEQFF,TRBD1,TRBJ2-1,15,TRBV9,-
TGTGCCAGCAGTTGGGGGGGAGCGAACACTGAAGCTTTCTTT,CASSWGGANTEAFF,-,TRBJ1-1,14,TRBV27,few
TGTGCCAGCAGTGTCCAGGGGTATTCACCCCTCCACTTT,CASSVQGYSPLHF,-,TRBJ1-6,13,TRBV2,-
TGTGCCAGCAACCCCAGGGGATGTGGAAACACCATATATTTT,CASNPRGCGNTIYF,-,TRBJ1-3,14,TRBV21-1,-
TGTGCCAGCAGCTTGGACAGGAACTATGGCTACACCTTC,CASSLDRNYGYTF,-,TRBJ1-2,13,TRBV5-4,few
TGTGCCATCAGTGAGTCCAAGGCAGGGTGGAACTCACCCCTCCACTTT,CAISESKAGWNSPLHF,-,TRBJ1-6,16,TRBV10-3,-
TGTGCCAGCAGCTTAAGTGCGGAAATGAACACTGAAGCTTTCTTT,CASSLSAEMNTEAFF,-,TRBJ1-1,15,TRBV7-2,-
TGTGCCAGTAGTATAGATCTTGGGGCTTTCACAGATACGCAGTATTTT,CASSIDLGAFTDTQYF,-,TRBJ2-3,16,TRBV19,-
TGTGCCAGCAGCCCCGGACAGGGGGCGACTAATGAAAAACTGTTTTTT,CASSPGQGATNEKLFF,TRBD1,TRBJ1-4,16,TRBV5-8,-
TGTGCCAGCAGCTTAGCTGGGGCTAGCAATCAGCCCCAGCATTTT,CASSLAGASNQPQHF,-,TRBJ1-5,15,TRBV7-8,-
TGTGCCAGCAGCTTAGAGGCAGGGCTAGAGACCCAGTACTTC,CASSLEAGLETQYF,-,TRBJ2-5,14,TRBV7-8,-
TGTGCCAGCAGCGGGTTTCAGGGGGTTAAGGAGCAGTTCTTC,CASSGFQGVKEQFF,TRBD1,TRBJ2-1,14,TRBV9,-
TGTGCCAGCAGCCTACGGACAGATATGAACACTGAAGCTTTCTTT,CASSLRTDMNTEAFF,-,TRBJ1-1,15,TRBV7-9,-
TGTGCTAGTGGTGGAGGGACAGGGTACAATGAGCAGTTCTTC,CASGGGTGYNEQFF,TRBD1,TRBJ2-1,14,TRBV12-5,-
TGTGCCAGCAGTGATCGGACAGGGAGGAACACTGAAGCTTTCTTT,CASSDRTGRNTEAFF,TRBD1,TRBJ1-1,15,TRBV2,-
TGTGCCAGCACTATAGGACAGGGGCGCAAAGAGACCCAGTACTTC,CASTIGQGRKETQYF,TRBD1,TRBJ2-5,15,TRBV2,once
TGTGCCAGCAGTTTGGTGGGGGGAGATACGCAGTATTTT,CASSLVGGDTQYF,-,TRBJ2-3,13,TRBV12-3/TRBV12-4,few
TGTGCCAGCAGATCTAGCGGGGGGTACGAGCAGTACTTC,CASRSSGGYEQYF,TRBD2,TRBJ2-7,13,TRBV27,-
TGTGCCACCTTACAGGGTAGCGAATCCTACGGCTATGGCTACACCTTC,CATLQGSESYGYGYTF,-,TRBJ1-2,16,TRBV10-3,-
TGTGCCAGCAGCGTGCGTAGGGGCTCCTATAATTCACCCCTCCACTTT,CASSVRRGSYNSPLHF,-,TRBJ1-6,16,TRBV7-2,-
TGCACCAGCAGCCAAGACTGCCGCGGAGGACAGGGATCCTACGAGCAGTACTTC,CTSSQDCRGGQGSYEQYF,-,TRBJ2-7,18,TRBV1,-
TGTGCCAGCAGGAGACAGGGCGCCTACAATGAGCAGTTCTTC,CASRRQGAYNEQFF,TRBD1,TRBJ2-1,14,TRBV6-5,-
TGTGCCAGCAGCCCAGGACAGTCTCAGCAGCCCCAGCATTTT,CASSPGQSQQPQHF,-,TRBJ1-5,14,TRBV7-2,-
TGTGCCAGCAGCCCAGAACGGGGTCGGTCAGAGATTTGGCATTTT,CASSPERGRSEIWHF,-,TRBJ1-5,15,TRBV7-2,once
TGTGCCAGCAGTTACGGGACAGGGGGGGCCGTTGGAAAACTGTTTTTT,CASSYGTGGAVGKLFF,TRBD1,TRBJ1-4,16,TRBV6-5,-
TGTGCCAGCAGCTTCCTGGGACGGGGGGCTAACAATGAGCAGTTCTTC,CASSFLGRGANNEQFF,-,TRBJ2-1,16,TRBV11-2,-
TGTGCCAGCAGCTTAGCGGCGGGGGACAATGAGCAGTTCTTC,CASSLAAGDNEQFF,TRBD2,TRBJ2-1,14,TRBV7-2,-
TGTGCCACCGGCGGGGAGGGCACAGATACGCAGTATTTT,CATGGEGTDTQYF,-,TRBJ2-3,13,TRBV24-1,-
TGTGCCAGCAGCCCATTCGGGACAGGGGACACAGATACGCAGTATTTT,CASSPFGTGDTDTQYF,TRBD1,TRBJ2-3,16,TRBV7-3,many
TGTGCCAGCAGCTTTAACCAGGGGATAAATGGCTACACCTTC,CASSFNQGINGYTF,-,TRBJ1-2,14,TRBV13,-
TGCGCCAGCAGCCAAGATCTAGGGACAGGGAGCACAGATACGCAGTATTTT,CASSQDLGTGSTDTQYF,TRBD1,TRBJ2-3,17,TRBV4-3,-
TGTGCCAGCAGTCCTCGACAGGGCTATCAGCCCCAGCATTTT,CASSPRQGYQPQHF,TRBD1,TRBJ1-5,14,TRBV6-5,-
TGTGCCAGCAGGTCAACCGGGACAGGGGTTAATGAGCAGTACTTC,CASRSTGTGVNEQYF,TRBD1,TRBJ2-7,15,TRBV6-5,-
TGTGCCAGCAGCTGGGTCGGGGGCTACACCTTC,CASSWVGGYTF,-,TRBJ1-2,11,TRBV5-4,once
TGCGCCAGCAGCCTAGGGGGCGGCGGCGATTCACCCCTCCACTTT,CASSLGGGGDSPLHF,TRBD1,TRBJ1-6,15,TRBV5-1,-